Each of the 17 T cell receptor beta chains below was sequenced from the same sample in a study of blood T cell repertoires in COVID-19. Sequencing used immunoSEQ multiplex PCR; TCRdb keeps in-frame clones, though not all of them. Among fewer than 85,000 clones, roughly 80% were seen once, and the ten largest hold 22%. Sequences were obtained from peripheral blood. These receptors were obtained from a man in his sixties with acute or convalescent COVID-19.

The chain carries TRBV30 and TRBJ1-4; 7 bases are shared with TRBD1. V was pared by 3 bases and J by 5 bases, with 9 bases of the junction left unmatched. The germline V gene has CDR1 GTSNPN and CDR2 SVGIG (reference sequence). This CDR3 is built from 15 residues. CDR3 amino acids: CAWSEDRDRNEKLFF. The CDR3 nucleotides are TGTGCCTGGAGCGAAGACAGGGATCGGAATGAAAAACTGTTTTTT.

The CDR3 loop is CAWSVRTGNYEQYF. The DNA for the CDR3 is TGTGCCTGGAGTGTACGGACAGGTAACTACGAGCAGTACTTC. The chain combines TRBV30 with TRBJ2-7; 7 nucleotides line up with TRBD1. The CDR3 spans 14 residues. Germline loops: CDR1 GTSNPN, CDR2 SVGIG (reference sequence). Trimming cost V 0 bases and J 3 bases; bases outside gene matches: 5.

The chain combines TRBV19 with TRBJ1-5; tentatively, D is TRBD1 (6 bases). CDR1 LNHDA and CDR2 SQIVND come from the germline V gene (reference sequence). The CDR3 sequence is 14 residues long. With 8 bases removed from V and 7 bases from J, the gap between germline ends came to 18 bases. The chain's CDR3 is CASQNGGLGQPQHF. The CDR3 DNA reads TGTGCCAGTCAGAACGGGGGGCTGGGACAGCCCCAGCATTTT. Looking up the rest from reference TRBV19 and TRBJ1-5 gives the full variable domain: DGGITQSPKYLFRKEGQNVTLSCEQNLNHDAMYWYRQDPGQGLRLIYYSQIVNDFQKGDIAEGYSVSREKKESFPLTVTSAQKNPTAFYLCASQNGGLGQPQHFGDGTRLSIL.

The CDR3 sequence is CASSFSGGAETQYF. In DNA form, the CDR3 reads TGTGCCAGCAGCTTTAGCGGGGGCGCAGAGACCCAGTACTTC. The V gene is TRBV11-2, the J gene TRBJ2-5; 9 bases agree with TRBD2. J gave up 4 bases and V 3 bases, and 3 bases lay outside the gene matches. This CDR3 comprises 14 residues. Germline V gene data show CDR1 as SGHAT and CDR2 as FQNNGV.

This chain links TRBV11-2 with TRBJ2-3; D may be TRBD2 (6 bases). Looked up from germline, CDR1 is SGHAT and CDR2 is FQNNGV. This CDR3 has 17 amino acids. Trimming stripped 5 bases from V and 6 bases from J, with 24 bases between. DNA for the CDR3: TGTGCCAGCAGCCAAAGACGGGACGTGGGGGGATGGGATACGCAGTATTTT. This sequence encodes CASSQRRDVGGWDTQYF.

The V call is TRBV9, the J call TRBJ2-1; 11 nucleotides line up with TRBD2. Germline CDR1 SGDLS, CDR2 YYNGEE. This CDR3 is built from 18 residues. Trimming took 0 bases from V and 3 from J; bases not matched to a gene: 8. Here the CDR3 reads CASSVDFSGTSGYNEQFF. The CDR3 DNA sequence: TGTGCCAGCAGCGTAGATTTCTCCGGGACTAGCGGCTACAATGAGCAGTTCTTC.

The rearrangement links TRBV28 to TRBJ2-7; 8 bases align to TRBD1. From germline, CDR1 is MDHEN and CDR2 SYDVKM. Trimming cost V 5 bases and J 3 bases; bases outside gene matches: 6. The length of the CDR3 is 14 residues. CDR3 DNA sequence: TGTGCCAGCAGTGCGGACAGGGCTCGCTACGAGCAGTACTTC. It translates to CASSADRARYEQYF.

CDR3 sequence (DNA): TGTGCCACCAGAACCACAGGGAGAACTGAAGCTTTCTTT. This gives the protein CATRTTGRTEAFF. V is TRBV24-1 and J is TRBJ1-1; D might be TRBD1 (6 bases). Looked up from germline, CDR1 is KGHDR and CDR2 is SFDVKD. The CDR3 length is 13 residues. The V gene lost 7 bases and the J gene lost 5 bases, with 13 bases spanning the gap.

The chain has TRBV28 and TRBJ1-5; D gene unclear. The CDR3 extends over 17 amino acids. Germline lookup yields CDR1 MDHEN and CDR2 SYDVKM. V was cut by 4 bases and J by 2 bases, with 18 bases left in between. The CDR3 coding sequence is TGTGCCAGCAGTTCCCCGGGAGGGTTTGGTGGCAATCAGCCCCAGCATTTT. Translated, it gives CASSSPGGFGGNQPQHF.

The chain has TRBV3-1 (or the pseudogene TRBV3-2) and TRBJ2-2; a possible D gene is TRBD2 (5 bases). This CDR3 comprises 14 residues. The germline V and J ends were trimmed by 4 bases and 4 bases, with 10 bases remaining between them. Germline-derived CDR1 and CDR2 are LGHDT and YNNKEL (reference sequence). For the CDR3, the DNA is TGTGCCAGCAGCCTCAGCGGAGTCACCGGGGAGCTGTTTTTT. Its translation is CASSLSGVTGELFF.

The J gene is TRBJ2-1, the V gene TRBV19; TRBD2 aligns across 12 bases. CDR1 and CDR2 (germline): LNHDA, SQIVND (reference sequence). V was pared by 0 bases and J by 9 bases, with 6 bases of the junction left unmatched. This CDR3 spans 16 amino acids. Here the CDR3 reads CASSIDQVLAGGEQFF. CDR3 nucleotide sequence: TGTGCCAGTAGTATAGATCAGGTACTAGCGGGAGGTGAGCAGTTCTTC.

The CDR3 reads CAWSGVYGSGANVLTF. CDR3 coding DNA: TGTGCCTGGAGTGGAGTCTACGGTTCTGGGGCCAACGTCCTGACTTTC. This chain links TRBV30 with TRBJ2-6; no definite D call. The CDR3 runs to 16 residues. Trimming removed 1 base at V and 1 base at J, with 11 bases between. The germline V gene encodes CDR1 GTSNPN and CDR2 SVGIG (reference sequence). Supplemented by reference TRBV30 and TRBJ2-6, the full variable domain reads SQTIHQWPATLVQPVGSPLSLECTVEGTSNPNLYWYRQAAGRGLQLLFYSVGIGQISSEVPQNLSASRPQDRQFILSSKKLLLSDSGFYLCAWSGVYGSGANVLTFGAGSRLTVL.

J is TRBJ2-3 and V is TRBV6-5; D possibly corresponds to TRBD1 (6 bases). The CDR3 consists of 15 residues. V lost 0 bases, J lost 4 bases, and 11 bases lay in between. Germline V CDR1 and CDR2: MNHEY, SVGAGI. CDR3 sequence: CASSYSGGAADTQYF. As DNA, the CDR3 is TGTGCCAGCAGTTACTCTGGGGGCGCGGCAGATACGCAGTATTTT.

V usage is TRBV7-9 and J usage is TRBJ1-5, with D perhaps matching TRBD1 (6 bases). The CDR3 spans 16 residues. Trimming shortened V by 3 bases and J by 4 bases, and 16 bases separated the two germline ends. Germline V gene lookup returns CDR1 SEHNR and CDR2 FQNEAQ (reference sequence). CDR3 nucleotide sequence: TGTGCCAGCAGCTTCGCAGGGGCCGGATTGAATCAGCCCCAGCATTTT. Its protein is CASSFAGAGLNQPQHF.

This clone came up a few times. V is TRBV5-4 and J is TRBJ1-1, with 7 positions matching TRBD1. CDR3 length: 14 amino acids. V dropped 0 bases and J dropped 4; count of bases not matched to a gene: 3. The germline gives CDR1 SGHNT, CDR2 YYREEE (reference sequence). CDR3 bases: TGTGCCAGCAGCTTGGTCAGGGACAGCACTGAAGCTTTCTTT. Translating it yields CASSLVRDSTEAFF. Full variable domain (outside the CDR3, taken from reference TRBV5-4 and TRBJ1-1): ETGVTQSPTHLIKTRGQQVTLRCSSQSGHNTVSWYQQALGQGPQFIFQYYREEENGRGNFPPRFSGLQFPNYSSELNVNALELDDSALYLCASSLVRDSTEAFFGQGTRLTVV.

This clone has just a few counts. The gene calls are TRBV24-1 and TRBJ2-1; D gene ambiguous. Trimming cost V 1 base and J 3 bases, with 12 bases left between them. CDR3 size: 16 residues. Germline CDR1 KGHDR, CDR2 SFDVKD. The CDR3 coding sequence is TGTGCCACCAGTGATTTTACAGCCGAGAACTACAATGAGCAGTTCTTC. Translating gives CATSDFTAENYNEQFF.

The J gene is TRBJ2-2, the V gene TRBV25-1; TRBD2 matches 7 bases. V was clipped by 1 base and J by 8 bases; unmatched bases: 7. This CDR3 contains 15 residues. Germline V CDR1 and CDR2: MGHDK, SYGVNS. The DNA for the CDR3 is TGTGCCAGCAGTGAATTAGGCGGGGGTACTGGGGAGCTGTTTTTT. Its translation: CASSELGGGTGELFF.